Below, 26 T cell receptor beta chains from the same sample are listed, as sequenced in a study of PD-1 blockade in mismatch repair-deficient tumors. Clones were sequenced by immunoSEQ multiplex PCR, and TCRdb holds only the in-frame ones, with some missing. The sample comprises several thousand clones, approximately 89% of which are singletons, and about 12% rests with the top ten. The time point was: roughly 10-day in vitro stimulation with candidate neoantigen peptide 7. These receptors' targets are unknown. The sample here was cells cultured in vitro, taken from a patient treated with pembrolizumab. These receptors originate from an adult with mismatch repair-deficient cancer.

Concerning this clone: One end of the junction varies from germline; a read error may be responsible. This chain links TRBV28 with TRBJ1-4; D possibly corresponds to TRBD1 (5 bases). This CDR3 has 15 residues. The germline V gene has CDR1 MDHEN and CDR2 SYDVKM. The CDR3 spells CAVGGRAPTYEKLFF. The DNA for the CDR3 is TGTGCCGTGGGGGGAAGGGCCCCAACTTATGAAAAACTGTTTTTT.

This chain joins TRBV28 and TRBJ1-1; no definite D call. This CDR3 has 16 amino acids. V lost 3 bases and J lost 2, with 16 bases in between. Germline V lookup: CDR1 MDHEN, CDR2 SYDVKM. CDR3 in DNA: TGTGCCAGCAGTTTGCCCAGCGTAGGAGGTAACACTGAAGCTTTCTTT. As protein: CASSLPSVGGNTEAFF.

The rearrangement links TRBV10-1 to TRBJ2-1, with 11 bases aligning to TRBD2. The J segment lost 6 bases and the V segment lost 4 bases, leaving 5 bases of the junction unmatched. Germline CDR1 and CDR2: WNHNN and SYGVQD (reference sequence). The CDR3 consists of 15 residues. CDR3 region: CASSALAGAFNEQFF. The CDR3 DNA is TGCGCCAGCAGTGCACTAGCGGGAGCGTTCAATGAGCAGTTCTTC.

The chain links TRBV7-3 to TRBJ2-2; unclear D gene. The V gene lost 4 bases and the J gene lost 2 bases, with 14 bases spanning the gap. CDR1 is SGHTA and CDR2 is FQGTGA in the germline V gene. The CDR3 runs to 16 residues. The CDR3 region is CASSSDSILNTGELFF. The CDR3 bases are TGTGCCAGCAGCTCCGACTCGATTCTTAACACCGGGGAGCTGTTTTTT.

The chain combines TRBV4-1 with TRBJ1-1; D call uncertain. CDR1 and CDR2 (germline): MGHRA, YSYEKL. Trimming removed 0 bases at V and 7 bases at J, with 9 bases between. The CDR3 extends over 13 amino acids. DNA for the CDR3: TGCGCCAGCAGCCAAGATGGTCGGAATGAAGCTTTCTTT. Translating it yields CASSQDGRNEAFF.

The chain uses TRBV15 and TRBJ2-3; TRBD2 aligns across 10 bases. The ends lost 4 bases at V and 1 base at J; junction bases unmatched: 2. Germline CDR1 LNHNV, CDR2 YYDKDF (reference sequence). CDR3 length: 15 residues. This CDR3 reads CATSTGTSGTDTQYF. The CDR3 nucleotides read TGTGCCACCAGCACCGGGACTAGCGGCACAGATACGCAGTATTTT.

The chain joins TRBV30 to TRBJ2-5; D not certain. Germline CDR1 GTSNPN, CDR2 SVGIG (reference sequence). The CDR3 loop spans 15 amino acids. Trimming took off 1 base at V and 1 base at J, with 13 bases between the two ends. This CDR3 reads CAWSEVEAGQETQYF. Written as DNA, the CDR3 is TGTGCCTGGAGTGAGGTCGAGGCAGGCCAAGAGACCCAGTACTTC.

V gene TRBV9 combines with J gene TRBJ1-1, with D unresolved. CDR1 is SGDLS and CDR2 is YYNGEE in the germline V gene. V was cut by 2 bases and J by 0 bases, with 8 bases left in between. The CDR3 sequence is 14 residues long. The CDR3 loop is CASSVDVMNTEAFF. CDR3 in DNA: TGTGCCAGCAGCGTGGACGTCATGAACACTGAAGCTTTCTTT.

This sequence joins TRBV27 and TRBJ2-1; the D gene is possibly TRBD2 (6 bases). CDR3 length: 15 residues. The V end was cut by 5 bases, the J end by 2 bases, with 13 bases between. Looked up from germline, CDR1 is MNHEY and CDR2 is SMNVEV (reference sequence). The CDR3 coding sequence is TGTGCCAGCAGTGCTCGGGAGCTGCCCTACAATGAGCAGTTCTTC. It is translated as CASSARELPYNEQFF.

The chain joins TRBV18 to TRBJ2-7; possibly TRBD2 for D (7 bases). The CDR3 sequence is 16 residues long. The V gene's germline CDR1 is KGHSH and CDR2 LQKENI. V was shortened by 2 bases and J by 6 bases, with 20 bases between the two germline ends. The CDR3: CASSPIYMGGRGEQYF. The DNA of the CDR3 is TGTGCCAGCTCACCAATATATATGGGGGGGCGAGGCGAGCAGTACTTC.

The V call is TRBV28, the J call TRBJ2-7, with 9 positions matching TRBD1. CDR1 and CDR2 from the germline V gene are MDHEN and SYDVKM. V lost 3 bases and J lost 2; bases outside the gene matches: 2. This CDR3 has 14 residues. The CDR3 DNA follows: TGTGCCAGCAGTTTGTGGACAGGGGCCTACGAGCAGTACTTC. Its translation is CASSLWTGAYEQYF.

J is TRBJ1-1 and V is TRBV6-5; D call uncertain. V shed 0 bases and J shed 4 bases, with 6 bases lying between them. CDR1 is MNHEY and CDR2 is SVGAGI in the germline V gene. This CDR3 has 13 residues. The CDR3 region is CASSYSASTEAFF. CDR3 sequence (DNA): TGTGCCAGCAGTTACTCGGCCAGCACTGAAGCTTTCTTT.

The chain is built from TRBV2 and TRBJ1-2; D is unclear. Per the germline V gene, CDR1 is SNHLY and CDR2 is FYNNEI. V lost 8 bases and J lost 5, with 9 bases in between. This CDR3 spans 11 amino acids. Here the CDR3 reads CASDPSYGYTF. The CDR3 DNA sequence: TGTGCCAGCGATCCATCTTATGGCTACACCTTC.

The gene calls are TRBV5-1 and TRBJ1-2; D gene uncertain. The CDR3 has 14 amino acids. V lost 5 bases to trimming and J lost 7 bases, with 18 bases between them. Germline V gene data show CDR1 as SGHRS and CDR2 as YFSETQ. The CDR3 DNA reads TGCGCCAGCAGACCATTTCCTTTCGAGCCTGGCTACACCTTC. This translates into CASRPFPFEPGYTF.

This sequence joins TRBV6-1 and TRBJ1-1; 10 bases align to TRBD1. Trimming at V came to 6 bases and at J to 5 bases, leaving 9 bases not matched to a gene. CDR1 and CDR2 (germline): MNHNS, SASEGT. The CDR3 totals 15 residues. CDR3: CASRGVRQGATEAFF. The DNA for the CDR3 is TGTGCCAGCAGGGGGGTTAGACAGGGGGCGACTGAAGCTTTCTTT.

This clone was picked up a small number of times. The CDR3 protein is CATSRAQGVAEAFF. The CDR3 region has the DNA TGTGCCACCAGCAGAGCACAGGGCGTGGCTGAAGCTTTCTTT. The chain recombines TRBV15 with TRBJ1-1; D possibly corresponds to TRBD1 (6 bases). The CDR3 loop spans 14 amino acids. V was cut by 1 base and J by 6 bases, with 12 bases left in between. CDR1 is LNHNV, CDR2 YYDKDF, per germline (reference sequence).

V and J are TRBV7-2 and TRBJ1-1; 10 nucleotides agree with TRBD1. The germline CDR1 and CDR2 sequences are SGHTA and FQGNSA. The V segment lost 5 bases and the J segment 5 bases; nucleotides outside the gene matches: 8. The CDR3 runs 15 residues. This CDR3 is CASSLYGQGVTEAFF. The CDR3 bases are TGTGCCAGCAGCCTTTACGGACAGGGGGTGACTGAAGCTTTCTTT.

This chain links TRBV7-6 with TRBJ2-5, with TRBD2 matching over 13 bases. This CDR3 has 18 amino acids. In germline, CDR1 is SGHVS, CDR2 FNYEAQ. The V gene end was trimmed by 5 bases and the J gene end by 2 bases; junction bases not matched to a gene: 11. Here the CDR3 reads CASSPGTSGTEIQETQYF. Here the CDR3 DNA reads TGTGCCAGCAGCCCTGGGACTAGCGGGACCGAGATTCAAGAGACCCAGTACTTC.

V usage is TRBV5-1 and J usage is TRBJ1-2, with D possibly being TRBD1 (6 bases). Trimming took off 6 bases at V and 4 bases at J, with 19 bases between the two ends. The length of the CDR3 is 15 residues. Germline loops: CDR1 SGHRS, CDR2 YFSETQ. CDR3 amino acids: CASTYLAGDPYGYTF. CDR3 nucleotide sequence: TGCGCCAGCACCTATCTGGCAGGGGACCCCTATGGCTACACCTTC.

The V call is TRBV28, the J call TRBJ2-4, with TRBD2 as a possible D gene (5 bases). V was shortened by 3 bases and J by 0 bases, with 9 bases between the two germline ends. Germline V lookup: CDR1 MDHEN, CDR2 SYDVKM. The CDR3 spans 15 residues. This CDR3 reads CASSLLAGAKNIQYF. The CDR3 region has the DNA TGTGCCAGCAGTTTGTTGGCGGGAGCCAAAAACATTCAGTACTTC.

This clone showed up just a few times. The CDR3 DNA follows: TGTGCCATCAGTTCGGACAGGGAATTATTCCACGAGCAGTACTTC. Amino acids: CAISSDRELFHEQYF. The chain couples TRBV10-3 to TRBJ2-7, with TRBD1 matching 8 bases. The germline gives CDR1 ENHRY, CDR2 SYGVKD. J gave up 5 bases and V 5 bases, and 11 bases lay outside the gene matches. The CDR3 is made up of 15 amino acids.

The chain combines TRBV4-1 with TRBJ2-7, with D possibly being TRBD1 or TRBD2 (6 bases each). Trimming removed 5 bases at V and 1 base at J, with 18 bases between. This CDR3 has 16 residues. Germline-derived CDR1 and CDR2 are MGHRA and YSYEKL. The chain's CDR3 is CASSERGQGGSYEQYF. CDR3 bases: TGCGCCAGCAGCGAACGGGGGCAGGGCGGTTCCTACGAGCAGTACTTC.

This clone is a singleton in its sample. This chain joins TRBV7-8 and TRBJ2-7, with 12 bases fitting TRBD2. The CDR3 runs to 15 residues. V lost 5 bases and J lost 0; bases outside the gene matches: 2. Germline lookup yields CDR1 SGHVS and CDR2 FQNEAQ. The CDR3 region is CASSKGLAGSYEQYF. CDR3 nucleotides: TGTGCCAGCAGCAAGGGACTAGCGGGCTCCTACGAGCAGTACTTC.

The chain uses TRBV11-2 and TRBJ1-1; D is ambiguous. Germline loops: CDR1 SGHAT, CDR2 FQNNGV. With 1 base removed from V and 8 bases from J, the gap between germline ends came to 17 bases. The CDR3 has 15 residues. Here the CDR3 reads CASSLVLEGHMEAFF. CDR3 nucleotide sequence: TGTGCCAGCAGCTTAGTTTTAGAAGGTCACATGGAAGCTTTCTTT. Full variable domain (missing parts from reference TRBV11-2 and TRBJ1-1): EAGVAQSPRYKIIEKRQSVAFWCNPISGHATLYWYQQILGQGPKLLIQFQNNGVVDDSQLPKDRFSAERLKGVDSTLKIQPAKLEDSAVYLCASSLVLEGHMEAFFGQGTRLTVV.

This clone was seen more than once but under ten times. The chain has TRBV18 and TRBJ1-1; the D is unclear. Trimming removed 2 bases from V and 0 bases from J, with 7 bases in between. Germline V gives CDR1 KGHSH, CDR2 LQKENI. The CDR3 spans 14 residues. The CDR3 protein is CASSPALMNTEAFF. In DNA form, the CDR3 reads TGTGCCAGCTCACCAGCTTTAATGAACACTGAAGCTTTCTTT.

This chain joins TRBV15 and TRBJ1-3; TRBD1 aligns across 9 bases. The CDR3 contains 18 residues. J was trimmed by 4 bases and V by 0 bases; bases with no gene match: 10. The germline V gene encodes CDR1 LNHNV and CDR2 YYDKDF (reference sequence). The CDR3 sequence: CATSRDWGQGSPGNTIYF. DNA of the CDR3: TGTGCCACCAGCAGAGATTGGGGACAGGGTAGTCCCGGAAACACCATATATTTT. Filled out from reference TRBV15 and TRBJ1-3, the complete variable domain reads DAMVIQNPRYQVTQFGKPVTLSCSQTLNHNVMYWYQQKSSQAPKLLFHYYDKDFNNEADTPDNFQSRRPNTSFCFLDIRSPGLGDTAMYLCATSRDWGQGSPGNTIYFGEGSWLTVV.